This entry lists 12 T cell receptor beta chains sequenced from one sample in a study of cytomegalovirus exposure and HLA in healthy donors. Primers for the PCR totalled 60 Vbeta and 13 Jbeta. The table came from immunoSEQ multiplex PCR; TCRdb's copy has only in-frame clones and leaves some out. Among around 200,000 clones listed, 75% to 85% were seen once. Sequenced sample: PBMCs. The origin of the receptors is a girl aged 2-10 years in good health and CMV-seropositive.

The rearrangement links TRBV2 to TRBJ1-5, with D perhaps TRBD1 (6 bases). In germline, CDR1 is SNHLY, CDR2 FYNNEI. Trimming removed 1 base from V and 7 bases from J, with 11 bases in between. This CDR3 has 14 amino acids. In DNA form, the CDR3 reads TGTGCCAGCAGTGAAGACAGGGTAGGACAGCCCCAGCATTTT. Translation: CASSEDRVGQPQHF.

The chain couples TRBV4-2 to TRBJ1-5, with D unresolved. The germline V gene has CDR1 LGHNA and CDR2 YNFKEQ. This CDR3 comprises 14 residues. CDR3 protein: CPFPEEESNQPQHF. CDR3 sequence (DNA): TGTCCCTTCCCCGAGGAAGAGAGCAATCAGCCCCAGCATTTT.

The chain carries TRBV2 and TRBJ1-5; unclear D gene. The germline CDR1 and CDR2 sequences are SNHLY and FYNNEI. Trimming removed 8 bases from V and 6 bases from J, with 14 bases in between. The CDR3 has 13 amino acids. The CDR3 nucleotides are TGTGCCAGCCTCACCGAGGTCGGTCAGCCCCAGCATTTT. It codes for CASLTEVGQPQHF.

The rearrangement links TRBV18 to TRBJ2-7; 9 bases match TRBD2. After removal of 2 bases from V and 1 base from J, the junction contained 9 bases not matched to a gene. Germline V gives CDR1 KGHSH, CDR2 LQKENI. This CDR3 contains 17 residues. The CDR3 loop reads CASSPVKRGAPSYEQYF. The DNA for the CDR3 is TGTGCCAGCTCACCAGTCAAGCGGGGGGCGCCGTCCTACGAGCAGTACTTC.

This chain links TRBV7-8 with TRBJ2-2; possible D gene TRBD1, 5 bases. Trimming removed 7 bases from V and 5 bases from J, with 14 bases in between. This CDR3 has 14 residues. The germline V gene has CDR1 SGHVS and CDR2 FQNEAQ. CDR3 region: CASTPPGLTGELFF. For the CDR3, the DNA is TGTGCCAGCACCCCCCCAGGGTTAACCGGGGAGCTGTTTTTT.

CDR3 DNA: TGTGCTAGTGGTCTCCCGGGGGACCTGAACACTGAAGCTTTCTTT. This encodes CASGLPGDLNTEAFF. This rearrangement joins TRBV12-5 to TRBJ1-1; TRBD1 is a possible D gene (5 bases). Trimming shortened V by 5 bases and J by 0 bases, and 13 bases separated the two germline ends. The CDR3 length is 15 residues. The germline V gene has CDR1 LGHNT and CDR2 FRNRAP.

This chain connects TRBV7-2 to TRBJ2-3; the match to TRBD2 covers 7 bases. There are 18 residues in the CDR3. V shed 1 base, J shed 3 bases, and the junction held 13 bases outside the gene matches. Germline CDR1 SGHTA, CDR2 FQGNSA. DNA of the CDR3: TGTGCCAGCAGCTTAGTCTTTCTAGCGGAGGTCGGGACAGATACGCAGTATTTT. Translation: CASSLVFLAEVGTDTQYF.

V usage is TRBV13 and J usage is TRBJ2-3; a weak D match, TRBD2 (5 bases). This CDR3 spans 17 amino acids. The V gene lost 0 bases and the J gene lost 0 bases, with 13 bases spanning the gap. Germline values: CDR1 PRHDT, CDR2 FYEKMQ (reference sequence). DNA of the CDR3: TGTGCCAGCAGCTTAGGCCGAGCGGAGGCTAGCACAGATACGCAGTATTTT. The encoded protein is CASSLGRAEASTDTQYF.

This chain links TRBV13 with TRBJ2-2; 11 nucleotides line up with TRBD1. Germline values: CDR1 PRHDT, CDR2 FYEKMQ (reference sequence). The CDR3 totals 17 residues. V gave up 4 bases and J gave up 7 bases; unmatched junction bases: 11. As DNA, the CDR3 is TGTGCCAGCAGCTCTTCCGGGACAGGGGGAGTCGGCGGGGAGCTGTTTTTT. Encoded protein: CASSSSGTGGVGGELFF.

The chain has TRBV6-5 and TRBJ1-5, with D uncertain. Germline lookup yields CDR1 MNHEY and CDR2 SVGAGI. Trimming cost V 2 bases and J 6 bases, with 5 bases left between them. The CDR3 is 12 amino acids. In DNA, the CDR3 is TGTGCCAGCAGTTACCACGGTCAGCCCCAGCATTTT. This sequence encodes CASSYHGQPQHF.

The J gene is TRBJ1-3, the V gene TRBV28, with no clear D. The CDR3 loop spans 13 amino acids. CDR1 MDHEN and CDR2 SYDVKM come from the germline V gene. V was clipped by 3 bases and J by 4 bases, with 7 bases between them. The CDR3 sequence is CASSLASGNTIYF. The CDR3 DNA reads TGTGCCAGCAGTTTGGCTTCAGGAAACACCATATATTTT.

This chain joins TRBV30 and TRBJ1-2, with TRBD1 identical over 8 bases. After removal of 3 bases from V and 7 bases from J, the junction contained 7 bases not matched to a gene. In germline, CDR1 is GTSNPN, CDR2 SVGIG (reference sequence). The CDR3 spans 13 residues. For the CDR3, the DNA is TGTGCCTGGAGCGGACAGGGAACGAGTGGCTACACCTTC. As protein: CAWSGQGTSGYTF.